What follows describes a single T cell receptor beta chain. Antigen unknown. TCRdb called the 5' RACE reads again in MiXCR, with one record for every CDR3 protein. The sample has about 400,000 distinct CDR3 sequences; roughly 15% are singletons. The data stem from a study of T-cell memory formation after mild COVID-19. Study observations and caveats: From day 15 to 85, contracting clones were balanced between CD4 and CD8, whereas later expanders leaned toward CD4+. Chiefly within CM and EM were the contracting CD4+ clones; CD8+ ones were within EMRA. Some SARS-CoV-2-responding clones were already detected in memory before infection.

V lost 3 bases and J lost 6, with 11 bases in between. Per the germline V gene, CDR1 is MDHEN and CDR2 is SYDVKM. This CDR3 spans 13 amino acids. The specimen sequenced was PBMCs or a T cell subset sorted from them (not recorded which). The sequence came from a man aged 18 to 30 who had mild COVID-19 (a few samples of this study predate the infection). Cell type and time point are not known. The V gene is TRBV28, the J gene TRBJ1-2, with D maybe TRBD1 (5 bases). This CDR3 is CASSFGGVNGYTF. Written as DNA, the CDR3 is TGTGCCAGCAGTTTCGGGGGGGTTAATGGCTACACCTTC.